The present T cell receptor beta chain was sequenced within a study of T cell responses to AZD1222 COVID-19 vaccine. Study results and limitations: Only five to seven individuals given AZD1222 were seropositive at baseline. Unmutated variant regions are reportedly the target of nearly half of TCRs that are spike-specific.

Here immunoSEQ multiplex PCR was the method, and the copy in TCRdb shows in-frame clones only, minus some. Among 95,000 to 150,000 clones, around 87% were seen once, and the ten largest hold roughly 1.1%. As for this clone: What it binds is not known.

The sample consisted of peripheral blood, taken on day 0 of AZD1222 vaccination. This clonotype was sampled from an adult in good health.

CDR3 in amino acids: CASTARDRSDYTF. The CDR3 coding sequence is TGTGCCAGCACCGCTCGGGACCGGTCGGACTACACCTTC. The chain combines TRBV7-9 with TRBJ1-2; TRBD1 might be the D (5 bases). Trimming removed 7 bases at V and 10 bases at J, with 19 bases between. CDR1 is SEHNR, CDR2 FQNEAQ, per germline (reference sequence). This CDR3 spans 13 amino acids.